This TCR beta chain was retrieved from a study of shared clonotypes between healthy human individuals. Points from the study as a whole: Among donors, clonotype sharing was expected to be affected by sequencing depth.

The germline gives CDR1 SEHNR, CDR2 FQNEAQ (reference sequence). V was pared by 5 bases and J by 5 bases, with 15 bases between. This CDR3 has 14 residues. Donors comprised healthy HIV-negative adults lacking recent acute infections or vaccinations. The unsorted samples took 90 million to 95 million PBMCs to get genomic DNA. About this clone: The antigen is undetermined.

The sequenced material, unsorted PBMC DNA, was run on ten immunoSEQ deep assay plates. Sequencing used immunoSEQ multiplex PCR; TCRdb keeps in-frame clones, though not all of them. The sample carries about 490,000 clones, more than 75% recorded once. Specimen: PBMCs. The chain links TRBV7-9 to TRBJ2-5, with a weak D call TRBD2 (6 bases). This TCR derives from a woman in her thirties or forties in good health. Some clones in this sample may be carry-over from other donors' samples. Written as DNA, the CDR3 is TGTGCCAGCAGCCGACGGACACGGGGGGAGACCCAGTACTTC. It translates to CASSRRTRGETQYF.